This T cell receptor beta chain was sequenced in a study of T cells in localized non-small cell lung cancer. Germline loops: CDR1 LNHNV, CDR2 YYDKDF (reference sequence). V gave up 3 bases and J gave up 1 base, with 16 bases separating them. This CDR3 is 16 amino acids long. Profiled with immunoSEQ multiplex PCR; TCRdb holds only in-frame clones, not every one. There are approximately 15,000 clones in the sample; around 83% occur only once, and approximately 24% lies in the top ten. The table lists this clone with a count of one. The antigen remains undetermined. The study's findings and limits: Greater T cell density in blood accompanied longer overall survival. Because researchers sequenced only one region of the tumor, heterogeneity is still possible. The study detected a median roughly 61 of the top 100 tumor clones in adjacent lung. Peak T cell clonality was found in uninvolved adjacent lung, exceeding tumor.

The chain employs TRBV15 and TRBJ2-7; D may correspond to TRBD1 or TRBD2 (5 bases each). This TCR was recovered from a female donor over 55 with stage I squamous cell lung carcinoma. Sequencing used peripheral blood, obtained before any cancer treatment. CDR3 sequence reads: CATSSTGTVNSYEQYF. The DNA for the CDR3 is TGTGCCACCAGCAGCACCGGGACCGTCAATTCCTACGAGCAGTACTTC. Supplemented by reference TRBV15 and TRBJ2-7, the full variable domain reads DAMVIQNPRYQVTQFGKPVTLSCSQTLNHNVMYWYQQKSSQAPKLLFHYYDKDFNNEADTPDNFQSRRPNTSFCFLDIRSPGLGDTAMYLCATSSTGTVNSYEQYFGPGTRLTVT.